This T cell receptor beta chain stems from a study of monozygotic twins with inflammatory bowel disease (dated by TCRdb to about 2019). In the study overall: In total, approximately 28 monozygotic twin pairs made up the full study: 19 Danish pairs, all IBD-discordant, plus nine German pairs, of which four were IBD-concordant and five were IBD-discordant. Each individual had, on average, about 151 000 unique TCRalpha sequences and 181 000 unique TCRbeta sequences available for analysis. Within discordant pairs, disease-associated traits were sought mainly by comparing IBD patients with their genetically identical healthy co-twins. The study at large found these results: Because patients received different immunosuppressive treatments, the repertoires may have picked up extra background noise and variability between individuals. Repertoire similarity did not differ between concordant and discordant twins, possibly due to limited statistical power. No single strong signal or clonotype linked to IBD turned up in the results, so the idea that one exists was not supported. TCRbeta repertoire diversity, by inverse Simpson index, was decreased in IBD patients compared with their healthy co-twins. Fewer clonotypes were shared with other individuals by IBD patients than by healthy twins, most markedly in patients showing signs of disease activity. Distinction between different T cell subtypes could not be achieved in the analysis.

Comment on this clonotype: The target of this receptor is not known.

From each donor, a 2.5 ml peripheral blood sample was drawn into PAXgene tubes and stored at -80 degrees C. Without any T cell sorting, total RNA was extracted from whole blood using the PAXgene blood miRNA kit on an automated QIAcube. Peripheral blood from monozygotic twin pairs, either concordant or discordant for inflammatory bowel disease, underwent deep TCRalpha and TCRbeta repertoire profiling that used unique molecular barcoding. For every twin pair, smoking habits were documented, and each individual was categorised as a current, former or never smoker. Including the terminal cysteine and phenylalanine, the CDR3 comprises 12 residues. The DNA is not on file. The CDR1 and CDR2 encoded by the germline V gene are ENHRY and SYGVKD. Receptor libraries were prepared by 5' RACE. Each TCR library was prepared from roughly 3,800 ng of total RNA. cDNA was synthesized with SMARTScribe reverse transcriptase in eight separate reactions per sample. Unique molecular identifiers containing a 6-nucleotide sample barcode were introduced through template switching during cDNA synthesis. TCRalpha and TCRbeta cDNA was amplified by two nested PCRs of 16 and 9 cycles, with bead purification after each PCR. Before amplification, cDNA was treated with uracil DNA-glycosylase and purified using the QIAquick PCR purification kit. The second PCR added Illumina TruSeq-compatible adapters along with sample-specific barcodes. TapeStation and Qubit were used to check library quality and concentration, and around 4.7 ng of each library was pooled. Pooled libraries were sequenced on an Illumina HiSeq2500 single-index Rapid Run with 2 x 100 bp reads and custom sequencing primers. Per the authors' processing: UMI-based consensus assembly with MiGEC version 1.2.6 was used to correct PCR and sequencing errors. MiXCR version 2.1.1 was used for V(D)J alignment, clonotype assembly and CDR3 extraction. Normalisation of gene usage, clonotype sharing and MAIT/NKT TCR abundance was achieved by analysing the top 1000, 10 000 and 20 000 clonotypes per sample. Diversity was computed as the inverse Simpson index with the vegan R package after downsampling to 27 000 UMIs. Paired Mann-Whitney U tests were applied to discordant twin pairs, and Benjamini-Hochberg correction was used for multiple testing. TCRdb reprocessed the reads and assigns one entry to each CDR3 protein sequence, leaving out DNA. These V and J calls rely on TCRdb rather than the paper's analysis. The sample's own table lists about 140,000 distinct CDR3 sequences. Together, the top ten hold less than 2.5% of the sample.

The rearrangement combines TRBV10-3 with TRBJ1-2; TCRdb names TRBD1, which stays unverified in the absence of DNA. The sample was blood. This clonotype was obtained from a human donor with ulcerative colitis or Crohn's disease, or a healthy co-twin of an affected twin (not recorded which). The CDR3 in this case is CAISEGVGGYTF.